This T cell receptor beta chain was captured by sequencing in a study of blood T cell repertoires in COVID-19. There are 16 residues in the CDR3. Trimming removed 5 bases at V and 3 bases at J, with 17 bases between. CDR1 SGHTA and CDR2 FQGNSA come from the germline V gene. Clones were sequenced by immunoSEQ multiplex PCR, and TCRdb holds only the in-frame ones, with some missing. The sample lists some 370,000 clones, roughly 90% occurring once. Sequencing input: peripheral blood. The rearrangement joins TRBV7-2 to TRBJ2-1; TRBD2 might be the D (6 bases). The TCR was taken from a man between 18 and 29 years old with active or convalescent COVID-19. The DNA for the CDR3 is TGTGCCAGCAGCCTAGGAAGCGGGTTCAGCTACAATGAGCAGTTCTTC. Encoded protein: CASSLGSGFSYNEQFF.